This T cell receptor beta chain is drawn from a study of CD8 T cells in Susac syndrome. Random hexamers were used to reverse transcribe the RNA input (about 0.5 to 1 ug). TCR beta CDR3 was amplified by immunoSEQ multiplex PCR. This amplification extended across 54 Vbeta and 13 Jbeta segments. TCRdb independently ran MiXCR on the immunoSEQ multiplex PCR reads; one entry per CDR3 protein. The data contain hundreds of thousands of distinct CDR3 sequences, approximately 85% of them seen just once; the ten biggest clones take up over 0.095%. Study conclusions and caveats: In its TCR sequencing and HLA analysis, the study acknowledged that the number of individuals was relatively small.

Sequencing of TCR beta was carried out in blood CD8+ and CD4+ T cells. The TEMRA cells underwent FACS enrichment, while the CD8+ and CD4+ T cells underwent negative isolation. A note on this clonotype: The antigen remains undetermined.

This CDR3 region has 13 residues. The germline V gene encodes CDR1 LNHDA and CDR2 SQIVND (reference sequence). The V gene lost 8 bases and the J gene lost 0 bases, with 9 bases spanning the gap. The chain links TRBV19 to TRBJ2-3; D gene unclear. The sequence came from a human donor with multiple sclerosis. The material sequenced was CD8+ T cells from PBMCs. This CDR3 reads CASGPTSTDTQYF. The CDR3 region has the DNA TGTGCCAGTGGGCCGACGAGCACAGATACGCAGTATTTT.